This T cell receptor beta chain was identified in a study of CD8+ T cells in alopecia areata. Study as a whole: In an open-label trial, patients got 5 to 10 mg tofacitinib twice daily.

RNA, once extracted, was reverse transcribed into cDNA for use as the sequencing template. Some clones are missing from TCRdb's copy, which holds only in-frame ones; the method was immunoSEQ multiplex PCR. The table includes over 100,000 clones, roughly 50% detected once. Per the germline V gene, CDR1 is SEHNR and CDR2 is FQNEAQ (reference sequence). V shed 4 bases and J shed 7 bases, with 17 bases lying between them. CDR3 size: 14 residues. This clonotype was obtained from a human donor with alopecia areata. The gene calls are TRBV7-9 and TRBJ2-7, with a weak D call TRBD2 (5 bases). The specimen was CD8+ T cells sorted from blood, collected at week 0. This CDR3 is CASSSVGVLGEQYF. The CDR3 DNA reads as TGTGCCAGCAGCTCCGTCGGGGTGTTGGGGGAGCAGTACTTC.